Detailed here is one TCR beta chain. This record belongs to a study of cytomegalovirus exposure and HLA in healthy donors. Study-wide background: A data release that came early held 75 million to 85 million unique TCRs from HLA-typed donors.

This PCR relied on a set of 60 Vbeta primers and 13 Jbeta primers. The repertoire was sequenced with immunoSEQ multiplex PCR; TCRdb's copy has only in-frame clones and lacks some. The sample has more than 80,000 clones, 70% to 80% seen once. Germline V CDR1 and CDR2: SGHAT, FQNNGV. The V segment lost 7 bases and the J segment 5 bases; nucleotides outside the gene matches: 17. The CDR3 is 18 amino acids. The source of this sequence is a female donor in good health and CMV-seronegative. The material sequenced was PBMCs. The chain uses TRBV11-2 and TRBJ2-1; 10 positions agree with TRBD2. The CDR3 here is CASTRGQTSGYQHNEQFF. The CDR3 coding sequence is TGTGCCAGCACCCGCGGCCAGACTAGCGGGTACCAACACAATGAGCAGTTCTTC.